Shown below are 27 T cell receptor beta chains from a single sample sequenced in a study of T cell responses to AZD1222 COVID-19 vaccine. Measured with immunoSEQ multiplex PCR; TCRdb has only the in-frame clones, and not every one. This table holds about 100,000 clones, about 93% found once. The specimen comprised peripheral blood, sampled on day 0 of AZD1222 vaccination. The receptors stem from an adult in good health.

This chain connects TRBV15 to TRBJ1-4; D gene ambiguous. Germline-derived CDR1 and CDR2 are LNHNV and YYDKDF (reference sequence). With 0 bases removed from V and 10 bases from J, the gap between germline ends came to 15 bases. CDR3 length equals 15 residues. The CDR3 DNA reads TGTGCCACCAGCAGAGATAAAAACGGGGTCGGAAAACTGTTTTTT. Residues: CATSRDKNGVGKLFF.

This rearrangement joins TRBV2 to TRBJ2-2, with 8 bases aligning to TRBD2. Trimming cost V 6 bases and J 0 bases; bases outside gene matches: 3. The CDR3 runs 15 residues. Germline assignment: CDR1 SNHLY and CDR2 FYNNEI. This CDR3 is CASRSGSANTGELFF. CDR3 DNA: TGTGCCAGCAGGAGCGGGAGCGCGAACACCGGGGAGCTGTTTTTT.

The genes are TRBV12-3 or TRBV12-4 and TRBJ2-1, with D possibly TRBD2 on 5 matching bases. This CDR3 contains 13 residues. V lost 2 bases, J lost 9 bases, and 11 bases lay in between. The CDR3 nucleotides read TGTGCCAGCAGTTTACCGGAGGCTATTGAGCAGTTCTTC. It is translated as CASSLPEAIEQFF.

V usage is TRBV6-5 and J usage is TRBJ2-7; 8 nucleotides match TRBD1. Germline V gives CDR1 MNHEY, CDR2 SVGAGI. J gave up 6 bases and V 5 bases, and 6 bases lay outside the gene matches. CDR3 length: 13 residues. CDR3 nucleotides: TGTGCCAGCAGTAACCGGGACAGGTCCGAGCAGTACTTC. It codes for CASSNRDRSEQYF.

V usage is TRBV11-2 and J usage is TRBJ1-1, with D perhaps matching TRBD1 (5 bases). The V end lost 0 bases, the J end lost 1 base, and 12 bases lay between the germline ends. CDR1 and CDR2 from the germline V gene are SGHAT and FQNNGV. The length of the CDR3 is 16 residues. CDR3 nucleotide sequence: TGTGCCAGCAGCTTAGATCGGATAGGGACGAACACTGAAGCTTTCTTT. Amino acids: CASSLDRIGTNTEAFF.

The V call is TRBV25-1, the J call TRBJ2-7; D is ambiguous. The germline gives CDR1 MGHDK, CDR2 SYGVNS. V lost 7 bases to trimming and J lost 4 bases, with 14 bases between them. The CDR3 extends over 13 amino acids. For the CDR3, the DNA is TGTGCCAGCACCGCCAGCACCTTATACGAGCAGTACTTC. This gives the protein CASTASTLYEQYF.

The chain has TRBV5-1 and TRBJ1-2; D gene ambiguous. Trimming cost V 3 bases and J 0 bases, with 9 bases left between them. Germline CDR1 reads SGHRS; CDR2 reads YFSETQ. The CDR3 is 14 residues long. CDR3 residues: CASSSQGSNYGYTF. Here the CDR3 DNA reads TGCGCCAGCAGCTCCCAAGGATCTAACTATGGCTACACCTTC.

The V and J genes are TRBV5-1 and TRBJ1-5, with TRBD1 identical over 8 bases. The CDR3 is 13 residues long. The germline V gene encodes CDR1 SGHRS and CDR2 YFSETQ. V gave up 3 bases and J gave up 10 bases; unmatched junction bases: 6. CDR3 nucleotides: TGCGCCAGCAGCTACGACAGGGGTGGACCCCAGCATTTT. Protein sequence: CASSYDRGGPQHF.

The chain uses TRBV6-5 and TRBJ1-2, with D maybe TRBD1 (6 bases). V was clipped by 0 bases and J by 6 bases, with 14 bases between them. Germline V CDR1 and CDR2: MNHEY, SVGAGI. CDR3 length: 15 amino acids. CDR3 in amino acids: CASSYSRGQGDGYTF. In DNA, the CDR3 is TGTGCCAGCAGTTACTCCCGGGGGCAGGGAGATGGCTACACCTTC.

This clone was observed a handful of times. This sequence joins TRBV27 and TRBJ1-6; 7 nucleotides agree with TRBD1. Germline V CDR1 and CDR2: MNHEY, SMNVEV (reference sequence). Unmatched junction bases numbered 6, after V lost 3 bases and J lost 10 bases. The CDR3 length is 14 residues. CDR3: CASSFLQGGSPLHF. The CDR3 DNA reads TGTGCCAGCAGTTTTTTGCAGGGGGGGTCACCCCTCCACTTT.

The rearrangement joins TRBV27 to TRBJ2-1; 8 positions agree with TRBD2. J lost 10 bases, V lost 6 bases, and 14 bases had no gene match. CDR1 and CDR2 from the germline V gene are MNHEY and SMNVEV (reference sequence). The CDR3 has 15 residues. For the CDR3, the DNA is TGTGCCAGCAGCCCGGGTAGCGGGACGCCTTTGGAGCAGTTCTTC. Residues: CASSPGSGTPLEQFF.

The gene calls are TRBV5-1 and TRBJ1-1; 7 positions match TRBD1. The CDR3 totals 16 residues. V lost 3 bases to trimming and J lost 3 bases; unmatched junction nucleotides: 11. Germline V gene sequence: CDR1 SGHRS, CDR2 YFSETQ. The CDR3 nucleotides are TGCGCCAGCAGCTCGCAGGGACATACAGGGGACACTGAAGCTTTCTTT. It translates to CASSSQGHTGDTEAFF.

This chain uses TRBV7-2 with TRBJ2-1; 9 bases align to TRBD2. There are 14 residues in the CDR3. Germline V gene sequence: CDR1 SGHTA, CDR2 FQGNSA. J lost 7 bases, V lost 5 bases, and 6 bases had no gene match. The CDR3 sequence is CASSNSGSGNEQFF. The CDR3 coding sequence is TGTGCCAGCAGCAATAGCGGGAGTGGTAATGAGCAGTTCTTC. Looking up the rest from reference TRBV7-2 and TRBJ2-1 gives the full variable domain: GAGVSQSPSNKVTEKGKDVELRCDPISGHTALYWYRQSLGQGLEFLIYFQGNSAPDKSGLPSDRFSAERTGGSVSTLTIQRTQQEDSAVYLCASSNSGSGNEQFFGPGTRLTVL.

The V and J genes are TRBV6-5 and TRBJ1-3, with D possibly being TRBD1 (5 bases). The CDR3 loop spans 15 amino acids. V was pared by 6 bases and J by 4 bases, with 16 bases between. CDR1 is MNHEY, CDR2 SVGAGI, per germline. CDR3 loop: CASSGTTGFGNTIYF. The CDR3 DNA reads TGTGCCAGCAGCGGCACTACAGGTTTCGGAAACACCATATATTTT.

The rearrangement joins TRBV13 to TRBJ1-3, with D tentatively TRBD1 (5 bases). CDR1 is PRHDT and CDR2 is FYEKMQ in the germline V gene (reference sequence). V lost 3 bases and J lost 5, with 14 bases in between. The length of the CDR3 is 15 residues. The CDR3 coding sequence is TGTGCCAGCAGCTTGAGGGGATTTAGGAGAAACACCATATATTTT. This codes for CASSLRGFRRNTIYF.

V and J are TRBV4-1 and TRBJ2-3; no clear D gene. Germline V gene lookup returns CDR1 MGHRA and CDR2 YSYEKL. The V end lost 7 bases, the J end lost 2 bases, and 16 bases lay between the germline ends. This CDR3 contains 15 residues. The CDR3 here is CASTPYEPSTDTQYF. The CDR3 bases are TGCGCCAGCACCCCTTATGAGCCGTCCACAGATACGCAGTATTTT.

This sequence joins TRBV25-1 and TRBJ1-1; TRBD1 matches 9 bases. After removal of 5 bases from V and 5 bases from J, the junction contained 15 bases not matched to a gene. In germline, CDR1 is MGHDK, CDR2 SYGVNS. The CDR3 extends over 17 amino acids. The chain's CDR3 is CASSKGQGRQWRTEAFF. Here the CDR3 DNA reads TGTGCCAGCAGTAAGGGACAGGGTCGACAATGGCGTACTGAAGCTTTCTTT.

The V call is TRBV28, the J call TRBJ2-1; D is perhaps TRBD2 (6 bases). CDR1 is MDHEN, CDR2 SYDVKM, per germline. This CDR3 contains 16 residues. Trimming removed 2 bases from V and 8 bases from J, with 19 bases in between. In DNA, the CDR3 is TGTGCCAGCAGTTTAATGACGCGGAGGGGTGGGGATGAGCAGTTCTTC. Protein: CASSLMTRRGGDEQFF.

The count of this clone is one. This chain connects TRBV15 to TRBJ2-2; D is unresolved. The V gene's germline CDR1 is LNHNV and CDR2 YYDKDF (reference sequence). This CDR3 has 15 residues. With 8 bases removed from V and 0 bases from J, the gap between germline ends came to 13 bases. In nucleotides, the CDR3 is TGTGCCACCCGAAAGACCGCATCGAACACCGGGGAGCTGTTTTTT. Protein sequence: CATRKTASNTGELFF.

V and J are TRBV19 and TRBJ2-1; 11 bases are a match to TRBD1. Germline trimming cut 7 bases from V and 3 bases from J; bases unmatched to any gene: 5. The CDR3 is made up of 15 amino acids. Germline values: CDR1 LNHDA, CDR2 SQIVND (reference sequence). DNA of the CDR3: TGTGCCAGTACCCGCGGGACAGGGGGCTACAATGAGCAGTTCTTC. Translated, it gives CASTRGTGGYNEQFF.

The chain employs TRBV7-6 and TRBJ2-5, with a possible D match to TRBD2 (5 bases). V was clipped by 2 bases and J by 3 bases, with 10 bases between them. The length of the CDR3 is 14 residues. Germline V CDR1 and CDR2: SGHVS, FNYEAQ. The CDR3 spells CASSLSLREETQYF. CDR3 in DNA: TGTGCCAGCAGCTTATCTTTGCGGGAAGAGACCCAGTACTTC.

The DNA of the CDR3 is TGCGCCAGCAGCCAGACCCAGAGCCACTATAATTCACCCCTCCACTTT. Its protein product is CASSQTQSHYNSPLHF. V usage is TRBV4-1 and J usage is TRBJ1-6; D not certain. V lost 3 bases and J 3 bases, leaving 12 bases between the germline ends. The length of the CDR3 is 16 residues. The germline V gene has CDR1 MGHRA and CDR2 YSYEKL.

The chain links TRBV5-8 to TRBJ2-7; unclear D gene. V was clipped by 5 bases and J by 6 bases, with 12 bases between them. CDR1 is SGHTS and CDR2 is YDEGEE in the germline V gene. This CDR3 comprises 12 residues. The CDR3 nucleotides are TGTGCCAGCAGTTTGACATCTTTCGAGCAGTACTTC. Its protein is CASSLTSFEQYF.

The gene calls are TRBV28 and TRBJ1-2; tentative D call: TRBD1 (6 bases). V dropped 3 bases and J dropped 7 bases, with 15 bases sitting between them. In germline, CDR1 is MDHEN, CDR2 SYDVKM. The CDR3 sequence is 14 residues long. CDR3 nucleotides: TGTGCCAGCAGTTTCCCGAACAGGGACGGTGGCTACACCTTC. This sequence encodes CASSFPNRDGGYTF.

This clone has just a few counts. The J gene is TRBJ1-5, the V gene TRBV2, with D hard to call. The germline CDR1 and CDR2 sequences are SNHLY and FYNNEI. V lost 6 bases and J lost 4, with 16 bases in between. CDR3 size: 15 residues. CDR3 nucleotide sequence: TGTGCCAGCAGCTTGACCCATCCCGGGAATCAGCCCCAGCATTTT. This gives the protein CASSLTHPGNQPQHF. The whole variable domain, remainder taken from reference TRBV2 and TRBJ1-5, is EPEVTQTPSHQVTQMGQEVILRCVPISNHLYFYWYRQILGQKVEFLVSFYNNEISEKSEIFDDQFSVERPDGSNFTLKIRSTKLEDSAMYFCASSLTHPGNQPQHFGDGTRLSIL.

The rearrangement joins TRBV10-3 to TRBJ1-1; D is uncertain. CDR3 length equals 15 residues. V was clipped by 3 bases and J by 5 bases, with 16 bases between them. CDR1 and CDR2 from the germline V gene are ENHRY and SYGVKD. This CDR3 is CAISEDRSRKTEAFF. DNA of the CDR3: TGTGCCATCAGTGAAGATAGGAGCCGGAAGACTGAAGCTTTCTTT.

The CDR3 DNA reads TGCAGCGTTGCAGGGGGCGGCTACGAGCAGTACTTC. It codes for CSVAGGGYEQYF. The chain carries TRBV29-1 and TRBJ2-7, with 8 bases matching TRBD1. Looked up from germline, CDR1 is SQVTM and CDR2 is ANQGSEA. This CDR3 spans 12 amino acids. Trimming at V came to 4 bases and at J to 3 bases, leaving 2 bases not matched to a gene.